The T cell receptor (beta chain) under discussion was sequenced for a study of blood T cells in healthy people across ages. Study results and caveats: Unsorted PBMCs prevented conclusive naive versus antigen-experienced comparison.

Regarding this clonotype: The antigen is unknown.

A sample-barcoded 5' primer and a J-beta primer mix were used in a second PCR of about 7 to 12 cycles. MiXCR was run by TCRdb on the 5' RACE reads, yielding one entry per CDR3 protein. The sample yields approximately 1,100,000 distinct CDR3 sequences, 45% seen once. Trimming took 0 bases from V and 9 from J, leaving 12 bases between them. Per germline, CDR1 DFQATT and CDR2 SNEGSKA (reference sequence). The CDR3 covers 12 residues. The receptor was isolated from a woman in her fifties or sixties in good health. The chain combines TRBV20-1 with TRBJ2-7, with D uncertain. Sequenced input: blood. In DNA, the CDR3 is TGCAGTGCTAGAGATCGCGATTTACGGCAGTACTTC. This sequence encodes CSARDRDLRQYF.